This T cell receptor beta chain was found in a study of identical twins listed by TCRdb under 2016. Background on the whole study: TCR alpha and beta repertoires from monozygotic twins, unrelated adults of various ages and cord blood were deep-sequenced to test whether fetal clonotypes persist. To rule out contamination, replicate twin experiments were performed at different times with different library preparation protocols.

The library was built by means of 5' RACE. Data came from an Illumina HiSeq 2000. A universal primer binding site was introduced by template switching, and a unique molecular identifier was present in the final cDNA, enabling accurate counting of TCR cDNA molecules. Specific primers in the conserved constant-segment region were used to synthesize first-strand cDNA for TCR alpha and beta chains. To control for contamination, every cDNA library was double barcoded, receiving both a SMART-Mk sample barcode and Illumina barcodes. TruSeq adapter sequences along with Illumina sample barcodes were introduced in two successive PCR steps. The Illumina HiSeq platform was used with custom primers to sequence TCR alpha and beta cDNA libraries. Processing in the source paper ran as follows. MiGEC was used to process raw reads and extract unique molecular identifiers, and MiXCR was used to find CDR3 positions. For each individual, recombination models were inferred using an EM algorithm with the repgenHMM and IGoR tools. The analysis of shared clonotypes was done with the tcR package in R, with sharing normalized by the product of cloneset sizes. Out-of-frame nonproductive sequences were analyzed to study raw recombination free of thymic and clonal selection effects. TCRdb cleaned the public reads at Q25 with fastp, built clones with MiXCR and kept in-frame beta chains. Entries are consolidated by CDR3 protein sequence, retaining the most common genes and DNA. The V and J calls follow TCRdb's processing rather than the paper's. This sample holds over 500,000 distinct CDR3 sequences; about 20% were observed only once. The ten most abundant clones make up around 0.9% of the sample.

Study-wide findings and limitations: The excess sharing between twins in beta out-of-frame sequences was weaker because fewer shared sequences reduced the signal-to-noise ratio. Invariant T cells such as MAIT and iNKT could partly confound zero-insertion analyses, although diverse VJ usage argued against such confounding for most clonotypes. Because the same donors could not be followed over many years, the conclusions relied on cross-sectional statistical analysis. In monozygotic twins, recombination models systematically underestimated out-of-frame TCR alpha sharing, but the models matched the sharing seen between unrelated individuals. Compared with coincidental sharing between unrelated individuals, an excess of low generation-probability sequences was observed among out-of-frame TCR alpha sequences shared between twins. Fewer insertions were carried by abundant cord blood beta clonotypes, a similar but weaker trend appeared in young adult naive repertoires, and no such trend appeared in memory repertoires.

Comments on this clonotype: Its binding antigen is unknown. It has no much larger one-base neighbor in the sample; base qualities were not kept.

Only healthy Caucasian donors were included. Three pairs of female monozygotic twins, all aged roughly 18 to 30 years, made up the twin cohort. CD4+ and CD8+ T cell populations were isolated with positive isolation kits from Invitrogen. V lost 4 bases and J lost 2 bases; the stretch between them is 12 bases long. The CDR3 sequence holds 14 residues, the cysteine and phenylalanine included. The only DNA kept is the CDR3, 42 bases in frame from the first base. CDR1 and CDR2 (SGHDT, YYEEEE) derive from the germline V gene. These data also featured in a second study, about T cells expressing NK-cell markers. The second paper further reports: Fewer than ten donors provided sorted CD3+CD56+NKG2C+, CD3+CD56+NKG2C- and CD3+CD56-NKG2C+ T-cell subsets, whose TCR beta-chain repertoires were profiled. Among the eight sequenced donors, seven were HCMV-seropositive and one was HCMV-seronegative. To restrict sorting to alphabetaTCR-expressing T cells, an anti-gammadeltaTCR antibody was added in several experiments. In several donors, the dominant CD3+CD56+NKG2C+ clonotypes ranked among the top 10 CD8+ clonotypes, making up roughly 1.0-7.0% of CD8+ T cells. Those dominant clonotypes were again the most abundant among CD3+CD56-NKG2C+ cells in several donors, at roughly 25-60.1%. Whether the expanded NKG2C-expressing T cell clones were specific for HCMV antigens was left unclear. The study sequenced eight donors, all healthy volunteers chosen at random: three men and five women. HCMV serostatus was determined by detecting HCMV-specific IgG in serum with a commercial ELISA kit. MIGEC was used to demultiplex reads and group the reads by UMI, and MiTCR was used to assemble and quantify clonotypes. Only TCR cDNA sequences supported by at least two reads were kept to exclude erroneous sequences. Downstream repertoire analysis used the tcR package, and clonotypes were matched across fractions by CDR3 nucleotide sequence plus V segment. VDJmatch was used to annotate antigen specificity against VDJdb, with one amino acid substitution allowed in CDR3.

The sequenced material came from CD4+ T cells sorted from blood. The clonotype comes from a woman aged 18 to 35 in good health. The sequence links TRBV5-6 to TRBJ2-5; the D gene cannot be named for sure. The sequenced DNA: TGTGCCAGCAGCCCCGACGGTAGTCAAGAGACCCAGTACTTC. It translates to CASSPDGSQETQYF. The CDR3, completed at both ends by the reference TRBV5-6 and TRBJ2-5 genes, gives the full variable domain DAGVTQSPTHLIKTRGQQVTLRCSPKSGHDTVSWYQQALGQGPQFIFQYYEEEERQRGNFPDRFSGHQFPNYSSELNVNALLLGDSALYLCASSPDGSQETQYFGPGTRLLVL.